A selection of T cell receptor beta chains follows, all from one sample in a study of shared clonotypes between healthy human individuals. The data were produced by immunoSEQ multiplex PCR, yet TCRdb's version contains in-frame clones alone and is incomplete. The sample has 2 million to 3 million clones, approximately 93% seen once; the top ten hold approximately 0.36%. The sequenced sample consisted of naive CD4+ T cells from PBMCs. The receptors were sampled from a man aged 18-30 years in good health. Some clones in this sample may be carry-over from other donors' samples. The CDR3 runs from the conserved cysteine through the conserved F or W. The D gene is left open where the match is weak. Some rows have no size entry. The others give once, few or many, or a class for an expanded clone.

clone size	V gene	J gene	D gene	CDR3 protein	CDR3 DNA
.	TRBV19	TRBJ1-5	.	CASSIGGVNSNQPQHF	TGTGCCAGTAGTATAGGAGGAGTTAATAGCAATCAGCCCCAGCATTTT
.	TRBV19	TRBJ1-1	TRBD1	CASKEDRGHTEAFF	TGTGCCAGTAAAGAGGACAGGGGGCACACTGAAGCTTTCTTT
few	TRBV18	TRBJ1-4	.	CASSRGPQGEKLFF	TGTGCCAGCTCCCGGGGCCCCCAGGGGGAAAAACTGTTTTTT
.	TRBV28	TRBJ1-2	.	CASSLPPGYNYGYTF	TGTGCCAGCAGTTTACCCCCCGGATATAACTATGGCTACACCTTC
.	TRBV5-1	TRBJ2-6	.	CASSLLTGLSGANVLTF	TGCGCCAGCAGCTTGTTGACAGGCCTCTCTGGGGCCAACGTCCTGACTTTC
.	TRBV5-4	TRBJ1-6	TRBD1	CASSLRQGNSPLHF	TGTGCCAGCAGCTTACGACAGGGAAATTCACCCCTCCACTTT
.	TRBV5-4	TRBJ2-5	TRBD1	CASSLPARQGREETQYF	TGTGCCAGCAGCTTGCCTGCACGACAGGGCCGAGAGGAGACCCAGTACTTC
few	TRBV20-1	TRBJ1-2	.	CSPTSNYGYTF	TGCAGTCCGACCTCAAACTATGGCTACACCTTC
.	TRBV6-6	TRBJ1-5	TRBD1	CASRLNRGPNQPQHF	TGTGCCAGCAGACTAAACAGGGGGCCCAATCAGCCCCAGCATTTT
.	TRBV28	TRBJ1-3	.	CASNYGTSGNTIYF	TGTGCCAGCAACTACGGGACGTCTGGAAACACCATATATTTT
.	TRBV27	TRBJ2-1	TRBD2	CASSTRAGTSGFNEQFF	TGTGCCAGCAGTACAAGGGCCGGGACTAGCGGATTCAATGAGCAGTTCTTC
once	TRBV11-2	TRBJ1-3	TRBD1	CASSFTGAGNTIYF	TGTGCCAGCAGCTTTACAGGGGCTGGAAACACCATATATTTT
once	TRBV11-2	TRBJ2-2	.	CASSPTALNTGELFF	TGTGCCAGCAGCCCGACAGCGTTGAACACCGGGGAGCTGTTTTTT
.	TRBV7-3	TRBJ1-3	.	CASSLNSGAGNTIYF	TGTGCCAGCAGCTTAAATTCAGGGGCTGGAAACACCATATATTTT
once	TRBV5-4	TRBJ2-3	.	CASSPPSTRGSTDTQYF	TGTGCCAGCAGCCCCCCCTCTACAAGAGGGAGCACAGATACGCAGTATTTT
.	TRBV27	TRBJ2-4	.	CASIPPGLGKNIQYF	TGTGCCAGCATCCCTCCGGGACTGGGCAAAAACATTCAGTACTTC
.	TRBV6-5	TRBJ2-7	.	CATQQGSYEQYF	TGTGCCACACAACAGGGTTCCTACGAGCAGTACTTC
.	TRBV13	TRBJ2-7	.	CASSLVGSRYEQYF	TGTGCCAGCAGCTTAGTGGGGTCCCGCTACGAGCAGTACTTC
.	TRBV19	TRBJ2-3	.	CASKQRMTSTDTQYF	TGTGCCAGTAAGCAGCGGATGACTAGCACAGATACGCAGTATTTT
.	TRBV7-9	TRBJ1-2	.	CASSPTSNYGYTF	TGTGCCAGCAGTCCAACCTCTAACTATGGCTACACCTTC
few	TRBV18	TRBJ2-7	TRBD1	CASSPGTVYEQYF	TGTGCCAGCTCACCCGGGACAGTCTACGAGCAGTACTTC
.	TRBV6-1	TRBJ1-2	.	CASSEASAPGTYGYTF	TGTGCCAGCAGTGAAGCGTCCGCCCCGGGAACCTATGGCTACACCTTC
.	TRBV6-5	TRBJ2-3	.	CASSSGTSTDTQYF	TGTGCCAGCAGTTCCGGGACAAGCACAGATACGCAGTATTTT
.	TRBV5-6	TRBJ2-2	.	CASSGDIGLVSRPGELFF	TGTGCCAGCAGCGGGGACATAGGACTCGTATCGCGACCCGGGGAGCTGTTTTTT
.	TRBV5-1	TRBJ2-1	.	CASASGGNEQFF	TGCGCCAGCGCCTCTGGTGGCAATGAGCAGTTCTTC
once	TRBV19	TRBJ1-1	.	CATSGPPNTEAFF	TGTGCCACCTCGGGACCCCCGAACACTGAAGCTTTCTTT
.	TRBV9	TRBJ2-1	TRBD2	CASSGQGGTSGTYNEQFF	TGTGCCAGCAGCGGACAGGGGGGGACTAGCGGCACCTACAATGAGCAGTTCTTC
.	TRBV7-3	TRBJ1-2	TRBD1	CASSSSGGVGYTF	TGTGCCAGCAGCTCATCAGGGGGTGTTGGCTACACCTTC
once	TRBV5-1	TRBJ2-3	.	CASKRDPSTDTQYF	TGCGCCAGCAAAAGGGACCCGAGCACAGATACGCAGTATTTT
once	TRBV7-3	TRBJ2-2	.	CASSLTGTANTGELFF	TGTGCCAGCAGCCTAACCGGGACGGCGAACACCGGGGAGCTGTTTTTT
.	TRBV5-1	TRBJ1-4	TRBD1	CASSLVGDSNEKLFF	TGCGCCAGCAGCTTGGTAGGGGACAGTAATGAAAAACTGTTTTTT
.	TRBV4-3	TRBJ1-2	.	CASSQDLGGLNGYTF	TGCGCCAGCAGCCAAGATCTCGGGGGGTTGAATGGCTACACCTTC
.	TRBV9	TRBJ2-3	.	CASSVEGPSTDTQYF	TGTGCCAGCAGCGTAGAGGGACCTAGCACAGATACGCAGTATTTT
.	TRBV6-1	TRBJ2-7	.	CASSEGGVSYEQYF	TGTGCCAGCAGTGAGGGCGGGGTCTCCTACGAGCAGTACTTC
.	TRBV4-1	TRBJ1-3	.	CASSLSRGNSGNTIYF	TGCGCCAGCAGCCTTTCACGGGGCAACTCTGGAAACACCATATATTTT
few	TRBV30	TRBJ1-3	.	CAWSVPGGNTIYF	TGTGCCTGGAGTGTACCAGGTGGAAACACCATATATTTT
.	TRBV5-1	TRBJ2-2	TRBD2	CASSFSGRETGELFF	TGCGCCAGCAGCTTTAGCGGGAGGGAGACCGGGGAGCTGTTTTTT
.	TRBV5-1	TRBJ2-5	TRBD2	CASSQRGGIETQYF	TGCGCCAGCAGCCAGCGGGGGGGTATCGAGACCCAGTACTTC
.	TRBV5-6	TRBJ1-1	.	CASSPRNRLGWNTEAFF	TGTGCCAGCAGCCCCCGTAACAGGTTAGGTTGGAACACTGAAGCTTTCTTT
.	TRBV5-4	TRBJ2-3	TRBD2	CASSFFLADTDTQYF	TGTGCCAGCAGCTTTTTTCTAGCGGACACAGATACGCAGTATTTT
.	TRBV7-9	TRBJ2-6	.	CARGGGEAGANVLTF	TGTGCCAGGGGCGGAGGGGAGGCTGGGGCCAACGTCCTGACTTTC
.	TRBV4-1	TRBJ2-7	.	CASSPLEQARDYEQYF	TGCGCCAGCAGCCCCCTTGAGCAGGCCCGAGACTACGAGCAGTACTTC
.	TRBV5-1	TRBJ2-7	.	CASSLGQGLTYEQYF	TGCGCCAGCAGCTTGGGGCAGGGACTCACCTACGAGCAGTACTTC
.	TRBV5-4	TRBJ2-5	.	CASSLTGSKETQYF	TGTGCCAGCAGCTTAACAGGGTCTAAAGAGACCCAGTACTTC
.	TRBV29-1	TRBJ2-7	TRBD2	CSVEDRTSGRASEQYF	TGCAGCGTTGAAGATCGAACTAGCGGGAGGGCCTCCGAGCAGTACTTC
.	TRBV9	TRBJ2-7	.	CASSRRGTKSSYEQYF	TGTGCCAGCAGCAGACGAGGCACCAAGAGCTCCTACGAGCAGTACTTC
.	TRBV27	TRBJ2-2	.	CASKLRTRTGTGELFF	TGTGCCAGCAAATTAAGGACCCGGACGGGCACCGGGGAGCTGTTTTTT
.	TRBV6-1	TRBJ1-5	TRBD1	CASSPTGGNQPQHF	TGTGCCAGCAGCCCGACAGGGGGCAATCAGCCCCAGCATTTT